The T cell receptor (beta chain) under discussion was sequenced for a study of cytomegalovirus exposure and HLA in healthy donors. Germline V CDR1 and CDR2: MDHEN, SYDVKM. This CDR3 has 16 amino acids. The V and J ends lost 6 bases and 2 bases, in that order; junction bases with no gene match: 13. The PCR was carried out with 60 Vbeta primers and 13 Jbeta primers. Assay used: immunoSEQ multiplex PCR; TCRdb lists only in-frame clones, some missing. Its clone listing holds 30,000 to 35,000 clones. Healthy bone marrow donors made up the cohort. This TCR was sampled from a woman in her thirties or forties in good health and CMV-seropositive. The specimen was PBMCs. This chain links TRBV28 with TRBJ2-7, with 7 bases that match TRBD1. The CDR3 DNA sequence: TGTGCCAGCAGGGCGGCCGACTCCCAGGGGGCCTACGAGCAGTACTTC. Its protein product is CASRAADSQGAYEQYF.